This T cell receptor (beta chain) was profiled in a study of blood T cell repertoires in COVID-19. Here immunoSEQ multiplex PCR was the method, and the copy in TCRdb shows in-frame clones only, minus some. The sample has 220,000 or so clones, more than 85% seen once. This clone has ten or more counts. The CDR3 is 12 amino acids. V shed 8 bases and J 8 bases; nucleotides not matched to a gene: 5. CDR1 is MNHNY and CDR2 is SVGAGI in the germline V gene (reference sequence). The chain couples TRBV6-6 to TRBJ1-2, with TRBD1 matching over 10 bases. The sequence came from a woman between 50 and 59 years old with COVID-19, enrolled during active disease. The specimen was peripheral blood. CDR3 residues: CASRQGAGGYTF. In DNA, the CDR3 is TGTGCCAGCCGACAGGGGGCTGGGGGCTACACCTTC.